This TCR beta chain was documented in a study of chemoradiotherapy in HPV16-positive cancers. Study-wide context: Functional T-cell assays on a couple of HPV16-positive patients' cells defined candidate HPV-specific clones and common TCR motifs.

Using immunoSEQ multiplex PCR, the repertoire was profiled, and TCRdb retains in-frame clones only, with some absent. The data show some 5,400 clones, less than 80% seen once. As to this clone: Its cognate antigen is unknown.

Per germline, CDR1 SNHLY and CDR2 FYNNEI. V lost 3 bases and J lost 1; bases outside the gene matches: 3. The CDR3 totals 15 residues. Study-level points and caveats: HPV-responsive T-cell expansion during chemoradiotherapy was linked to improved recurrence-free survival in HPV16-positive patients. During treatment, candidate HPV-specific clones and E7-related motifs expanded in tumor.

The sample was collected from a patient who underwent chemoradiotherapy. This TCR was recovered from a human donor with HPV-associated anogenital cancer. The chain joins TRBV2 to TRBJ1-1; 9 positions match TRBD1. The CDR3 protein is CASSEGTGRNTEAFF. CDR3 sequence (DNA): TGTGCCAGCAGTGAGGGGACAGGGCGGAACACTGAAGCTTTCTTT.